Here is one T cell receptor (beta chain) with its context. This clonotype has just a few counts. Its binding antigen is unknown. Base qualities are not recorded, but no much larger clone differs from it by a single base. These data come from a study of blood T cells in healthy people across ages (dated by TCRdb to about 2015). Looking at the study overall: In model experiments, template switching captured roughly one uniquely barcoded TCR beta cDNA molecule for every two T cells. Using deep sequencing normalized with unique cDNA molecular identifiers, the study measured how TCR beta repertoire diversity changes with age. Donors were grouped into four age groups: young (average roughly 17 years), middle-aged (roughly 37), aged (about 60) and long-lived (roughly 80). Using the same blood draw, the study looked at two additional independent replicas of 1 million unique cDNA reads for two donors, one aged 18 to 30 and the other aged 80 or older. Study-wide conclusions, independent of this receptor: Because donor CMV infection status was unknown, age-related changes in expanded clonotypes were potentially confounded. Observed TCR beta diversity per million T cells fell roughly linearly with age, and a significant reduction was already apparent by age roughly 40. Because profiling used bulk unsorted PBMCs, naive and antigen-experienced compartments could not be compared conclusively. Estimates of total diversity from one million sequenced T cells were regarded as lower bounds and underestimates. Compared with the aged group, the long-lived group had more naive CD4+ T cells, fewer expanded clones and increased TCR diversity, a pattern suggesting age selection. A strong correlation was found between observed TCR beta diversity and the percentage of naive T cells measured by flow cytometry.

Including cysteine and phenylalanine, the CDR3 has 15 amino acids. Only the CDR3 part of the read is kept: 45 bases, read in frame from the first base. Trimming costs V 4 bases and J 4 bases, and their ends lie 16 bases apart. From the germline V gene, CDR1 is KGHSH and CDR2 is LQKENI. The donors were under 40 Caucasian individuals from Russia, aged 6 to 90 years, who were systemically healthy. Each donor gave ten milliliters of peripheral blood, collected into EDTA-treated Vacutainer tubes. PBMCs were isolated by Ficoll-Paque density-gradient centrifugation, with at least 6.5 million obtained per sample. Trizol reagent was used to extract total RNA from the PBMCs, yielding at least 5.5 micrograms per sample. The percentages of naive CD45RAhigh/CD27high T cells were determined by flow cytometry on a PBMC aliquot from every donor. Library generation was performed with 5' RACE. The sequencer listed for this sample is Illumina HiSeq 2500. A second PCR of about 7 to 12 cycles was run with a J-beta primer mix and a sample-barcoded 5' primer. Each TCR beta cDNA molecule received a unique molecular identifier from a template-switch 5' adaptor carrying 12 random nucleotides. Each sample yielded at least 2.5 million CDR3-containing paired-end reads. The Mint cDNA synthesis kit, primed by a TRBC-specific oligonucleotide, was used to synthesize first-strand cDNA from all RNA. Following uracil-DNA glycosylase treatment, all cDNA underwent a first 18-cycle PCR with the universal primers M1SS and BC2_uni_R. The original methods were these. Each sample was normalized by randomly selecting 1 million high-quality reads, each carrying a distinct molecular identifier. Reads sharing molecular identifiers were discarded rather than binned into consensus sequences. MiTCR, set to a Q25 quality threshold and the strictest error-elimination algorithm, was used for CDR3 identification, clonotype clustering and error correction. Lower-bound total TCR beta diversity was estimated with a nonparametric unseen species model using Euler transformation. Clones were called with MiXCR by TCRdb after fastp trimmed the public reads at Q25, and only in-frame beta chains were retained. When rows share a CDR3 protein, they turn into one entry using the most common DNA and genes. The V and J calls and clone size come from TCRdb's table, not from the authors' own analysis. In this sample the table shows more than 600,000 distinct CDR3 sequences, 20% to 25% of which occur a single time. The ten largest make up more than 8.5% of the sample.

This sample also appeared in a second study, on T cells of mothers and their children. As the second study states: Donors were nine systemically healthy Caucasian individuals: three mothers and their six children. cDNA synthesis consumed the entire amount of extracted RNA, loaded at 1.5 ug RNA in each 15 ul reaction. In the second PCR, the M1S primer introduced both the sample barcodes and 2-4 random nucleotides. More than 8 million TCR beta CDR3 reads were obtained from each mother, and about 3 million reads were obtained from each child. TCR recombination output is similarly shaped by thymic selection in related and unrelated pairs, with a minor effect exerted by inherited differences. Normalized repertoire overlap was always slightly but never significantly higher in related than unrelated mother-child pairs. Persistent microchimeric T cell clones were not detected, at a sensitivity of approximately 98 clones per million clonotypes. In the study, deep NGS was used to compare the TCR beta repertoires of mothers and children, and features distinguishing related mother-child pairs from unrelated individuals were sought. Mothers averaged around 43 +/- 4 years of age and children averaged around 10 +/- 4 years. After adapter ligation was performed with NEBNext reagents, the libraries were sequenced on an Illumina HiSeq 2000 with 100+100 nt paired-end reads. Mother and child libraries were prepared a month apart and sequenced in separate runs to prevent cross-contamination. Between roughly 450,000 and 2,200,000 distinct TCR beta clonotypes were identified per donor. Naive TCR beta clonotypes were estimated from low-frequency clonotypes matched to each donor's FACS-determined naive share, without sorting.

The clonotype was recovered from a boy under 18 in good health. Sequences were obtained from blood. This receptor chain uses TRBV18 and TRBJ1-1; TRBD1 is a possible D gene, resting on 5 matching bases. This receptor carries the CDR3 CASSRVQGEGTEAFF. The nucleotide sequence reads as follows: TGTGCCAGCTCACGGGTTCAGGGAGAAGGCACTGAAGCTTTCTTT.